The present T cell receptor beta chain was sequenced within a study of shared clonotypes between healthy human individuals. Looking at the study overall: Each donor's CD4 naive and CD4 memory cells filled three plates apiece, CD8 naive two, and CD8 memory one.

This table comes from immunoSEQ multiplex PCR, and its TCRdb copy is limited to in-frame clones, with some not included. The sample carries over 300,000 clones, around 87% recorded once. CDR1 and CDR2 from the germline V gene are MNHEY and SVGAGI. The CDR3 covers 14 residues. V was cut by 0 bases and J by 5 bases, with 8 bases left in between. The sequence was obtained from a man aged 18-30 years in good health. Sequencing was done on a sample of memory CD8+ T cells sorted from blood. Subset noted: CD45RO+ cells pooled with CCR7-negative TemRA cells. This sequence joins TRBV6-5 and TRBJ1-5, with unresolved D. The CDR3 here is CASSYSGGYQPQHF. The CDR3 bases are TGTGCCAGCAGTTACTCGGGCGGGTATCAGCCCCAGCATTTT.